The 20 T cell receptor beta chains presented below share a single source sample, sequenced in a study of blood T cell repertoires in COVID-19. Profiled with immunoSEQ multiplex PCR; TCRdb holds only in-frame clones, not every one. The sample has 98,000 or so clones; over 80% are singletons. Material: peripheral blood. These receptors were taken from a man aged 45-60 years with acute or convalescent COVID-19.

The chain is built from TRBV27 and TRBJ2-7, with 9 bases fitting TRBD1. In germline, CDR1 is MNHEY, CDR2 SMNVEV (reference sequence). The CDR3 contains 13 residues. Unmatched junction bases numbered 8, after V lost 9 bases and J lost 5 bases. CDR3 residues: CASTPGQGDEQYF. The CDR3 nucleotides are TGTGCCAGTACCCCGGGACAGGGCGACGAGCAGTACTTC.

This chain links TRBV6-5 with TRBJ2-2; maybe TRBD1 (5 bases). Germline V gene sequence: CDR1 MNHEY, CDR2 SVGAGI. CDR3 length equals 14 residues. Trimming left V 7 bases short and J 8 bases short, with 17 bases between. CDR3 sequence reads: CASTQGAVRGELFF. The CDR3 DNA sequence: TGTGCCAGCACCCAAGGGGCAGTCCGGGGGGAGCTGTTTTTT.

V usage is TRBV24-1 and J usage is TRBJ2-2, with unresolved D. The CDR3 loop spans 16 amino acids. Trimming cost V 2 bases and J 2 bases, with 11 bases left between them. The V gene's germline CDR1 is KGHDR and CDR2 SFDVKD. This CDR3 reads CATSDSRVANTGELFF. The CDR3 DNA reads as TGTGCCACCAGTGATTCCCGGGTAGCAAACACCGGGGAGCTGTTTTTT.

The chain is built from TRBV3-1 (or the pseudogene TRBV3-2) and TRBJ1-3; D uncertain. Germline lookup yields CDR1 LGHDT and CDR2 YNNKEL (reference sequence). The CDR3 totals 13 residues. V was clipped by 1 base and J by 5 bases, with 6 bases between them. CDR3 residues: CASSQGTRNTIYF. The CDR3 DNA reads as TGTGCCAGCAGCCAAGGCACACGAAACACCATATATTTT.

The chain is built from TRBV27 and TRBJ2-3; 10 bases are a match to TRBD2. Trimming cost V 3 bases and J 1 base; bases outside gene matches: 10. The germline CDR1 and CDR2 sequences are MNHEY and SMNVEV (reference sequence). The CDR3 loop spans 18 amino acids. CDR3 sequence reads: CASSFLPPGTSGTDTQYF. DNA for the CDR3: TGTGCCAGCAGTTTCTTACCCCCCGGGACTAGCGGCACAGATACGCAGTATTTT.

The chain combines TRBV5-6 with TRBJ2-7, with TRBD1 matching 11 bases. V lost 3 bases, J lost 5 bases, and 13 bases stayed unmatched. CDR1 is SGHDT and CDR2 is YYEEEE in the germline V gene. The CDR3 totals 17 residues. The CDR3 spells CASSSGTGGRWENEQYF. The CDR3 DNA is TGTGCCAGCAGCTCCGGGACAGGGGGTAGGTGGGAAAACGAGCAGTACTTC. The full variable domain, in which reference TRBV5-6 and TRBJ2-7 provide the parts outside the CDR3, is DAGVTQSPTHLIKTRGQQVTLRCSPKSGHDTVSWYQQALGQGPQFIFQYYEEEERQRGNFPDRFSGHQFPNYSSELNVNALLLGDSALYLCASSSGTGGRWENEQYFGPGTRLTVT.

The chain carries TRBV28 and TRBJ1-1; 8 bases are a match to TRBD1. The germline gives CDR1 MDHEN, CDR2 SYDVKM. The CDR3 is 14 amino acids. With 1 base clipped from V and 7 bases from J, the junction kept 5 bases outside the gene matches. In DNA form, the CDR3 reads TGTGCCAGCAGTTTATCCCCCGGGACAGGTGAAGCTTTCTTT. Its protein product is CASSLSPGTGEAFF.

CDR3 residues: CATSEPSGGKDEQYF. CDR3 in DNA: TGTGCCACCAGTGAACCTAGCGGGGGGAAGGACGAGCAGTACTTC. This chain connects TRBV24-1 to TRBJ2-7; TRBD2 aligns across 11 bases. The CDR3 consists of 15 residues. After removal of 4 bases from V and 5 bases from J, the junction contained 6 bases not matched to a gene. Per the germline V gene, CDR1 is KGHDR and CDR2 is SFDVKD.

V usage is TRBV3-1 (or the pseudogene TRBV3-2) and J usage is TRBJ2-7; no clear D gene. This CDR3 spans 12 amino acids. Germline V gene sequence: CDR1 LGHDT, CDR2 YNNKEL (reference sequence). The ends were cut back, 3 bases at V and 2 bases at J, with 5 bases in the middle. The CDR3 reads CASSQATYEQYF. CDR3 coding DNA: TGTGCCAGCAGCCAGGCAACCTACGAGCAGTACTTC.

This chain links TRBV5-1 with TRBJ2-1, with D uncertain. The V gene lost 4 bases and the J gene lost 1 base, with 15 bases spanning the gap. Germline V CDR1 and CDR2: SGHRS, YFSETQ. The CDR3 spans 16 residues. The CDR3, as DNA: TGCGCCAGCAGCCCTCTAAGAATACCATCCTACAATGAGCAGTTCTTC. Translated, it gives CASSPLRIPSYNEQFF.

The chain couples TRBV3-1 (or the pseudogene TRBV3-2) to TRBJ1-2; D is possibly TRBD1 (6 bases). There are 16 residues in the CDR3. Germline assignment: CDR1 LGHDT and CDR2 YNNKEL (reference sequence). V lost 4 bases and J lost 2, with 17 bases in between. Written as DNA, the CDR3 is TGTGCCAGCAGCCCCCCTGTTCAGGGGATCAACTATGGCTACACCTTC. Protein: CASSPPVQGINYGYTF.

The gene calls are TRBV9 and TRBJ2-5; no definite D call. V lost 3 bases to trimming and J lost 4 bases, with 7 bases between them. Germline V gene sequence: CDR1 SGDLS, CDR2 YYNGEE. The CDR3 length is 12 residues. CDR3 sequence (DNA): TGTGCCAGCAGCGGGAGTGGAGAGACCCAGTACTTC. Translated: CASSGSGETQYF.

The chain is built from TRBV4-1 and TRBJ1-5; D is possibly TRBD1 (5 bases). The CDR3 length is 14 residues. Per the germline V gene, CDR1 is MGHRA and CDR2 is YSYEKL. V lost 0 bases, J lost 7 bases, and 10 bases lay in between. The CDR3 sequence: CASSQDGGRQPQHF. DNA of the CDR3: TGCGCCAGCAGCCAAGACGGGGGGAGACAGCCCCAGCATTTT.

V and J are TRBV7-2 and TRBJ2-1; weak D call: TRBD1 (6 bases). The V end was cut by 4 bases, the J end by 8 bases, with 21 bases between. The CDR3 runs to 16 residues. Germline V lookup: CDR1 SGHTA, CDR2 FQGNSA. CDR3 protein: CASSSSGQWVGDEQFF. In DNA form, the CDR3 reads TGTGCCAGCAGCTCCTCCGGACAGTGGGTTGGGGATGAGCAGTTCTTC.

This rearrangement joins TRBV6-4 to TRBJ2-7; 8 nucleotides align to TRBD1. J was trimmed by 6 bases and V by 4 bases; bases with no gene match: 5. This CDR3 comprises 13 residues. From germline, CDR1 is MRHNA and CDR2 SNTAGT. CDR3 DNA sequence: TGTGCCAGCAGTGTACAGGGGGGCTCCGAGCAGTACTTC. It yields the protein CASSVQGGSEQYF.

The V call is TRBV10-3, the J call TRBJ2-1; 11 positions agree with TRBD2. V shed 6 bases, J shed 6 bases, and the junction held 1 base outside the gene matches. Germline values: CDR1 ENHRY, CDR2 SYGVKD. There are 13 residues in the CDR3. The chain's CDR3 is CAIRTSGINEQFF. In DNA, the CDR3 is TGTGCCATCAGGACTAGCGGGATCAATGAGCAGTTCTTC.

In its sample, this clone was seen a few times. The genes are TRBV11-3 and TRBJ1-3, with D uncertain. This CDR3 region has 18 residues. CDR1 SGHNT and CDR2 YENEEA come from the germline V gene. Between the trimmed V and J ends, which lost 2 bases and 2 bases, there was a span of 19 bases. CDR3 in DNA: TGTGCCAGCAGCTTATCTACCTACAGCATGACGACTGGAAACACCATATATTTT. As protein: CASSLSTYSMTTGNTIYF.

This clone was picked up one time. The chain has TRBV7-2 and TRBJ1-1; D is uncertain. With 4 bases removed from V and 4 bases from J, the gap between germline ends came to 13 bases. Germline assignment: CDR1 SGHTA and CDR2 FQGNSA. The CDR3 has 14 amino acids. CDR3 DNA: TGTGCCAGCAGCTATATACGGGGTACCACTGAAGCTTTCTTT. Protein sequence: CASSYIRGTTEAFF.

This clone showed up just once. This chain connects TRBV2 to TRBJ2-7, with D hard to call. This CDR3 has 13 residues. Trimming shortened V by 2 bases and J by 6 bases, and 11 bases separated the two germline ends. Germline assignment: CDR1 SNHLY and CDR2 FYNNEI. The CDR3 DNA follows: TGTGCCAGCAGTGAAACTTCTACAGCCGAGCAGTACTTC. Residues: CASSETSTAEQYF.

The chain is built from TRBV4-2 and TRBJ1-4; the D is unclear. The CDR3 consists of 15 residues. V was shortened by 1 base and J by 6 bases, with 12 bases between the two germline ends. The germline CDR1 and CDR2 sequences are LGHNA and YNFKEQ. The DNA of the CDR3 is TGTGCCAGCAGCCAAGGGTCTGGGCAGCATGAAAAACTGTTTTTT. Its translation is CASSQGSGQHEKLFF.